Listed here are 12 T cell receptor beta chains from one sample, sequenced in a study of CD8 T cells in ankylosing spondylitis. A single record per CDR3 protein comes from TCRdb applying MiXCR to the 5' RACE reads. Seen here are roughly 440,000 distinct CDR3 sequences, about 15% observed once, and the top ten hold approximately 0.97%. No cognate antigen is known for these TCRs. Study-level results: There was a TCR beta motif, made of eight highly homologous variants, that appeared characteristic of ankylosing spondylitis blood.

The sample was blood, either unsorted or a sorted T cell fraction (not recorded which). The receptors shown here come from a male donor with ankylosing spondylitis.

The V and J genes are TRBV7-9 and TRBJ2-2; the D gene is possibly TRBD1 (5 bases). Germline loops: CDR1 SEHNR, CDR2 FQNEAQ (reference sequence). V lost 4 bases to trimming and J lost 1 base, with 13 bases between them. This CDR3 spans 16 amino acids. The CDR3 region is CASSSPIGENTGELFF. The CDR3 DNA reads TGTGCCAGCAGCTCCCCAATAGGGGAGAACACCGGGGAGCTGTTTTTT.

This clonotype was picked up many times. At one of its ends the junction is not consistent with the germline gene, which may arise from a read error. The V gene is TRBV5-1, the J gene TRBJ2-6; D may be TRBD1 (5 bases). Germline V gene lookup returns CDR1 SGHRS and CDR2 YFSETQ. CDR3 length equals 15 residues. For the CDR3, the DNA is TGTGCCAGCAGCTTAGAAGGGGCTGGGGCCAACGTCCTGACTTTC. This codes for CASSLEGAGANVLTF.

The rearrangement links TRBV6-2 or TRBV6-3 to TRBJ2-1; TRBD2 aligns across 16 bases. Germline assignment: CDR1 MNHEY and CDR2 SVGEGT. The J segment lost 8 bases and the V segment lost 2 bases, leaving 0 bases of the junction unmatched. CDR3 size: 15 residues. CDR3 nucleotides: TGTGCCAGCAGTTACGGGACTAGCGGGAGGGATGAGCAGTTCTTC. The encoded protein is CASSYGTSGRDEQFF.

The V gene is TRBV6-5, the J gene TRBJ2-7; weak D call: TRBD2 (6 bases). V gave up 2 bases and J gave up 2 bases, with 16 bases separating them. The CDR3 is 16 residues long. CDR1 MNHEY and CDR2 SVGAGI come from the germline V gene. CDR3 sequence: CASSYLSLGTPYEQYF. Here the CDR3 DNA reads TGTGCCAGCAGTTACCTCTCCCTCGGGACTCCCTACGAGCAGTACTTC.

This clonotype was observed a few times. This sequence joins TRBV28 and TRBJ1-5; D gene uncertain. V lost 3 bases and J lost 2, with 11 bases in between. The CDR3 is made up of 15 amino acids. Per germline, CDR1 MDHEN and CDR2 SYDVKM. This chain's CDR3 is CASSFLMGGNQPQHF. The DNA for the CDR3 is TGTGCCAGCAGTTTCCTGATGGGAGGCAATCAGCCCCAGCATTTT.

This clonotype was recorded a few times. CDR3 sequence reads: CASSQVDQDEQYF. In DNA form, the CDR3 reads TGCGCCAGCAGCCAAGTTGATCAGGACGAGCAGTACTTC. The chain employs TRBV4-1 and TRBJ2-7; D gene uncertain. The ends were cut back, 1 base at V and 5 bases at J, with 9 bases in the middle. The CDR3 runs to 13 residues. The germline gives CDR1 MGHRA, CDR2 YSYEKL.

This clonotype has only a few counts. The chain is built from TRBV20-1 and TRBJ2-5; the D is unclear. Germline V gives CDR1 DFQATT, CDR2 SNEGSKA (reference sequence). V lost 1 base to trimming and J lost 6 bases, with 3 bases between them. This CDR3 contains 10 residues. CDR3 in DNA: TGCAGTGCTAGAGCCCAGACCCAGTACTTC. Amino acids: CSARAQTQYF.

This clonotype was counted ten times or more. The V gene is TRBV12-3 or TRBV12-4, the J gene TRBJ2-7; 14 bases are a match to TRBD2. J gave up 3 bases and V 5 bases, and 3 bases lay outside the gene matches. This CDR3 is 15 amino acids long. CDR3 nucleotides: TGTGCCAGCAGTCCGGGACTAGCGGGGGTCTACGAGCAGTACTTC. Translating gives CASSPGLAGVYEQYF.

This clonotype was seen more than once but under ten times. This sequence joins TRBV12-3 or TRBV12-4 and TRBJ1-1, with no clear D. V dropped 2 bases and J dropped 7 bases, with 11 bases sitting between them. There are 13 residues in the CDR3. For the CDR3, the DNA is TGTGCCAGCAGTTTAATTAGGGATGGTGAAGCTTTCTTT. Amino acid sequence: CASSLIRDGEAFF.

This clonotype has ten or more counts. The rearrangement joins TRBV10-3 to TRBJ1-1; D not resolved. Trimming left V 4 bases short and J 3 bases short, with 9 bases between. CDR1 is ENHRY and CDR2 is SYGVKD in the germline V gene. The CDR3 covers 13 residues. The CDR3 here is CAISVQAHTEAFF. CDR3 sequence (DNA): TGTGCCATCAGTGTCCAGGCGCACACTGAAGCTTTCTTT.

The V gene is TRBV5-6, the J gene TRBJ1-1; 7 nucleotides agree with TRBD1. CDR3 length equals 14 residues. V gave up 6 bases and J gave up 5 bases; unmatched junction bases: 10. In germline, CDR1 is SGHDT, CDR2 YYEEEE. The CDR3 region is CASTPGGKVTEAFF. The CDR3 nucleotides are TGTGCCAGCACCCCAGGGGGGAAAGTTACTGAAGCTTTCTTT.

The V and J genes are TRBV12-3 or TRBV12-4 and TRBJ2-3; weak D call: TRBD2 (5 bases). The V end lost 1 base, the J end lost 3 bases, and 8 bases lay between the germline ends. The CDR3 has 14 residues. CDR3: CASSLGEKTDTQYF. For the CDR3, the DNA is TGTGCCAGCAGTTTAGGGGAGAAGACAGATACGCAGTATTTT.